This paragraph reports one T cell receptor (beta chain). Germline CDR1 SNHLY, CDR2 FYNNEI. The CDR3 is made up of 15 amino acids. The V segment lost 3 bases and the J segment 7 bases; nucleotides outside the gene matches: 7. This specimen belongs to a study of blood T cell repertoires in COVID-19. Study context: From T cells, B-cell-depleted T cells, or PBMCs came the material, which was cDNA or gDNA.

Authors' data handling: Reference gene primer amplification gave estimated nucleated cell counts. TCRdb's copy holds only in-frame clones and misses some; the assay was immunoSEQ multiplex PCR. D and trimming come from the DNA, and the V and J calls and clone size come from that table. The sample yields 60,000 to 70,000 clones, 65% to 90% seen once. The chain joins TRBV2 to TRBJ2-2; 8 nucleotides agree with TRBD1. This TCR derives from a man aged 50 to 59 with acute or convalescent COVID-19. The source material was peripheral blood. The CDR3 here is CASSEQDRANGELFF. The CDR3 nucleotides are TGTGCCAGCAGTGAGCAGGACAGGGCTAACGGGGAGCTGTTTTTT.